This T cell receptor (beta chain) was observed in a study of T cell responses to AZD1222 COVID-19 vaccine. Notes on the study in general: Clonal diversity was possibly underestimated, and the donors were mostly white British, with more females.

The method was immunoSEQ multiplex PCR; TCRdb's version includes in-frame clones alone and lacks a portion of them. The profile shows under 150,000 clones, around 89% of them singletons. Trimming stripped 6 bases from V and 3 bases from J, with 12 bases between. The germline V gene has CDR1 MNHEY and CDR2 SVGAGI. The CDR3 is 14 amino acids. In the case of this clone: The antigen remains unidentified.

This sequence joins TRBV6-5 and TRBJ2-4; D may be TRBD1 (5 bases). The origin of this receptor is an adult in good health. Specimen: peripheral blood, collected on day 0 of AZD1222 vaccination. The CDR3: CASRTGHVKNIQYF. CDR3 sequence (DNA): TGTGCCAGCAGAACCGGACACGTCAAAAACATTCAGTACTTC.